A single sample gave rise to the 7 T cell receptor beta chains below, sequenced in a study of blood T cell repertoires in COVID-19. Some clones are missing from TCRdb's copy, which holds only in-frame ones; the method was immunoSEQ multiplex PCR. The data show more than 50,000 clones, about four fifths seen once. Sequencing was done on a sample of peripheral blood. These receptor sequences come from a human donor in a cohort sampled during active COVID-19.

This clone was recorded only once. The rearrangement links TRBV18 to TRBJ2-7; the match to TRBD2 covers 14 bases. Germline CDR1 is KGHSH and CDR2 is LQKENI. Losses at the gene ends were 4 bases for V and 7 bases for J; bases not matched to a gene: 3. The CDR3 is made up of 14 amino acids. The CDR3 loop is CASSQGLAGVEQYF. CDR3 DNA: TGTGCCAGCTCACAGGGACTAGCGGGAGTAGAGCAGTACTTC.

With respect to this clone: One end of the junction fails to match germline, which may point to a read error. CDR3: CATSRSGGNAEAFF. CDR3 DNA sequence: TGTGCCACCAGCAGGTCGGGCGGGAACGCTGAAGCTTTCTTT. This rearrangement joins TRBV15 to TRBJ1-1; D call uncertain. Per the germline V gene, CDR1 is LNHNV and CDR2 is YYDKDF (reference sequence). CDR3 length: 14 residues.

The CDR3: CASSPREVYEQYF. CDR3 in DNA: TGTGCCAGCAGCCCTAGGGAGGTCTACGAGCAGTACTTC. The V call is TRBV7-8, the J call TRBJ2-7; possible D gene TRBD2, 6 bases. Between the trimmed V and J ends, which lost 5 bases and 3 bases, there was a span of 11 bases. This CDR3 comprises 13 residues. The V gene's germline CDR1 is SGHVS and CDR2 FQNEAQ.

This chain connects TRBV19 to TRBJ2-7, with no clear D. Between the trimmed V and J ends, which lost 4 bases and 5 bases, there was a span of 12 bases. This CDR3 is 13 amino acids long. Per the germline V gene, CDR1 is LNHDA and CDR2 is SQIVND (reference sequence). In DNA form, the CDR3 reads TGTGCCAGTAGTAGGTCCCCAGGAAACGAGCAGTACTTC. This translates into CASSRSPGNEQYF.

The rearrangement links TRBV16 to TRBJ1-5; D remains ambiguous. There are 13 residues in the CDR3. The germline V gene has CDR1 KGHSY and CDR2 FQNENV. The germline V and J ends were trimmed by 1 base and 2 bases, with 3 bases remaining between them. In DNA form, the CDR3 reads TGTGCCAGCAGCCAATTCGGCAATCAGCCCCAGCATTTT. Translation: CASSQFGNQPQHF.

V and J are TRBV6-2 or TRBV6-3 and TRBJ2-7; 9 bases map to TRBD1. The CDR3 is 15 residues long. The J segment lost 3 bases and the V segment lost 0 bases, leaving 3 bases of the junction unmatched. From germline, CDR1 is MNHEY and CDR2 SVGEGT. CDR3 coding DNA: TGTGCCAGCAGTTACTCGGGACAGGGAGGCTACGAGCAGTACTTC. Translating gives CASSYSGQGGYEQYF.

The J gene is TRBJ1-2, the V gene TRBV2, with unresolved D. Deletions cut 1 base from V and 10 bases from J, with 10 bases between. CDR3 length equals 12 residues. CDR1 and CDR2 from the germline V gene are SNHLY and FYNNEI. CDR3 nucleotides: TGTGCCAGCAGTGAAGTTGCAGTCGACTACACCTTC. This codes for CASSEVAVDYTF.